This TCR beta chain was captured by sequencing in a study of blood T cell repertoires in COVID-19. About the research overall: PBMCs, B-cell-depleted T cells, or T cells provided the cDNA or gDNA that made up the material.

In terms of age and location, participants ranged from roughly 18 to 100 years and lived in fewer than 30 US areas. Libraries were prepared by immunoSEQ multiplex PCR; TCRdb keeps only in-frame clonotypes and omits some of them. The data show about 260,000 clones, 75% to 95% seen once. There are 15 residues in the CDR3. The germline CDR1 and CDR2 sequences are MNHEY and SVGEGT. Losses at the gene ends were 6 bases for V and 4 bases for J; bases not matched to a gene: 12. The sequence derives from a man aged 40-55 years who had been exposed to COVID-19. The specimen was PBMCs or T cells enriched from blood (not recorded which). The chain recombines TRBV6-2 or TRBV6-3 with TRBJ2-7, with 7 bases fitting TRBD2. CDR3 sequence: CASSHLPSGIYEQYF. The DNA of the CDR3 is TGTGCCAGCAGCCATCTTCCTAGCGGTATTTACGAGCAGTACTTC.